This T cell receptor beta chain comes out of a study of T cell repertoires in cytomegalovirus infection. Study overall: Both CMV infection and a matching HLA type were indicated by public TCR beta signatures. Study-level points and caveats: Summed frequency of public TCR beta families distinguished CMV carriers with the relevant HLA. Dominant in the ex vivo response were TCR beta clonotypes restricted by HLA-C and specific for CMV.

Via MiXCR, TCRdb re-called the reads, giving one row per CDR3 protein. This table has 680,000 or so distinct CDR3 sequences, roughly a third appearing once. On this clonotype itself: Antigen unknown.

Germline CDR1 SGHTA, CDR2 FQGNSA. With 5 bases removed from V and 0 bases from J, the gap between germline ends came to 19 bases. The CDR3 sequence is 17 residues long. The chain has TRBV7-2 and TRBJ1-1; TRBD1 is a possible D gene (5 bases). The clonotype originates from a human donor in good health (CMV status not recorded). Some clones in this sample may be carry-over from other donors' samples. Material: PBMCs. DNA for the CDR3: TGTGCCAGCAGCCTCGACAGCCACCTCTATATGAACACTGAAGCTTTCTTT. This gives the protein CASSLDSHLYMNTEAFF.